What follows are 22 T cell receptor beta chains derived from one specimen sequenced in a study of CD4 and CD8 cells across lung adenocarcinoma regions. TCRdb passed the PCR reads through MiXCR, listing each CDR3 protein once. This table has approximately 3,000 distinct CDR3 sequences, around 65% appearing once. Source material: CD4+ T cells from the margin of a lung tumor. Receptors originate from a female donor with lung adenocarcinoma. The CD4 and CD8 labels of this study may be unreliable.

The CDR3 loop is CASSHLSAGGFKTQYF. CDR3 DNA: TGTGCCAGCAGCCACTTGTCAGCGGGAGGGTTTAAGACCCAGTACTTC. This chain joins TRBV14 and TRBJ2-5, with TRBD2 identical over 10 bases. The germline CDR1 and CDR2 sequences are SGHDN and FVKESK. V dropped 3 bases and J dropped 6; count of bases not matched to a gene: 10. The CDR3 consists of 16 residues.

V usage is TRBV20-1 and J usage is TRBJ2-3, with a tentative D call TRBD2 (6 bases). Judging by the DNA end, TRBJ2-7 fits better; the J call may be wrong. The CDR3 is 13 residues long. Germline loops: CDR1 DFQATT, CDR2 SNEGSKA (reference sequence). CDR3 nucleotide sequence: TGCATTGCGGGGCTGGGAAGCACAAATACGCAGTACTTC. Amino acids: CIAGLGSTNTQYF.

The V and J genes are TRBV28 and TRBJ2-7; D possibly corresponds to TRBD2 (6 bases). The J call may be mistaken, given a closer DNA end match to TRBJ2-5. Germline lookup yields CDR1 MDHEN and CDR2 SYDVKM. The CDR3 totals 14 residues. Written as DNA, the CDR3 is TGTGCCAGCAGACTTGCGGGTCCCGGGGGGACCCAGTACTTC. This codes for CASRLAGPGGTQYF.

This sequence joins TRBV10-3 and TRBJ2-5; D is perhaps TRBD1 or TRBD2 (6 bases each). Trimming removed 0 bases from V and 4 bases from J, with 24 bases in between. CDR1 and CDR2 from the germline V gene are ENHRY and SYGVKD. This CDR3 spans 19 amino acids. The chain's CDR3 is CAISESMGLGGRDPETQYF. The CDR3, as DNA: TGTGCCATCAGTGAGTCTATGGGCTTGGGGGGCCGCGACCCAGAGACCCAGTACTTC.

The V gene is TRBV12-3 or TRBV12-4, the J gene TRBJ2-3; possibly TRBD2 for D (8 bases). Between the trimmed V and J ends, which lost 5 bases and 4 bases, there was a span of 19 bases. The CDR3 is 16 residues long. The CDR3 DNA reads TGTGCCAGCAGTCCCTACCCGGGGGGGACAGCAGATACGCAGTATTTT. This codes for CASSPYPGGTADTQYF.

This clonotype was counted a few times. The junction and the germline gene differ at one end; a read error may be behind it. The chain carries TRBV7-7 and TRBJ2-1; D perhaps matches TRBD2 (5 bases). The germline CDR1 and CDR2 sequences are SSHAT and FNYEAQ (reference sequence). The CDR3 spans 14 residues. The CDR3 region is CASSPWDGSDEQFF. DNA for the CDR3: TGTGCTAGCAGCCCTTGGGATGGGAGCGATGAGCAGTTCTTC.

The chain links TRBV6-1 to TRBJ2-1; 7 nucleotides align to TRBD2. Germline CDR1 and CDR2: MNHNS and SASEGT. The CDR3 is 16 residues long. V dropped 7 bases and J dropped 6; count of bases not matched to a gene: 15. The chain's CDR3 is CASIQTSPSASNEQFF. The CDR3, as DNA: TGTGCCAGCATCCAGACTAGCCCCTCAGCCTCCAATGAGCAGTTCTTC.

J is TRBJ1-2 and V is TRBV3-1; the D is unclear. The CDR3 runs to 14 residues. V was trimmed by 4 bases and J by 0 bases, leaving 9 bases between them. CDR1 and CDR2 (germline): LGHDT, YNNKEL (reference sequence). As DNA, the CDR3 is TGTGCCAGCAGCCCACATACGACTAACTATGGCTACACCTTC. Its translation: CASSPHTTNYGYTF.

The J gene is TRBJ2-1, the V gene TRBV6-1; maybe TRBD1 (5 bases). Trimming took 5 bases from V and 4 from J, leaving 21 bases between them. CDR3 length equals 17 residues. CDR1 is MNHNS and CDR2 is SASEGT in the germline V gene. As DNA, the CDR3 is TGTGCCAGCAGTCGACCTTTTCAGGGCAGCCGGTACAATGAGCAGTTCTTC. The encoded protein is CASSRPFQGSRYNEQFF.

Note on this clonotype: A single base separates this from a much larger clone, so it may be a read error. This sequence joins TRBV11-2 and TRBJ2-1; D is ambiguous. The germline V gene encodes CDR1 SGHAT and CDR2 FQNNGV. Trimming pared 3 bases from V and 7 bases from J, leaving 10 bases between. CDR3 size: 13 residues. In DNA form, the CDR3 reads TGTGCCAGCAGCTTTGGCGAAAAGAATGAGCAGTTCTTC. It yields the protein CASSFGEKNEQFF.

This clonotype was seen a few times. The CDR3 reads CASSPGTTEVEQYF. The CDR3 DNA is TGTGCCAGCAGCCCCGGGACTACCGAGGTCGAGCAGTACTTC. This chain joins TRBV6-1 and TRBJ2-1, with 7 positions matching TRBD2. The end of the DNA is better explained by TRBJ2-7, so the J call may be wrong. CDR1 MNHNS and CDR2 SASEGT come from the germline V gene. The CDR3 spans 14 residues.

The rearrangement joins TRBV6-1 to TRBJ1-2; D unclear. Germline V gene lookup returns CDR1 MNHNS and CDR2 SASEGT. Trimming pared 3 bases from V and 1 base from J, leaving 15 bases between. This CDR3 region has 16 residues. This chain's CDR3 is CASSDRSGLFNYGYTF. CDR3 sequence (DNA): TGTGCCAGCAGTGACCGATCAGGACTGTTTAACTATGGCTACACCTTC.

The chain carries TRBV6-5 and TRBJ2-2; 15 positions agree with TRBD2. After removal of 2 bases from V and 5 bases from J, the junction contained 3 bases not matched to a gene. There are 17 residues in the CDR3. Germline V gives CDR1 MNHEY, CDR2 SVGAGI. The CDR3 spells CASSYPGLAGGTGELFF. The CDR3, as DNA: TGTGCCAGCAGTTACCCGGGACTAGCGGGAGGTACCGGGGAGCTGTTTTTT.

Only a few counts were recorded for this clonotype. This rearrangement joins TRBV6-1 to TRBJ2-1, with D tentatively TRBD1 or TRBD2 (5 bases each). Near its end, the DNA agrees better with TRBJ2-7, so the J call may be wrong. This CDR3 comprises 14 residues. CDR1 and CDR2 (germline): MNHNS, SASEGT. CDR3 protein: CASSPRGRTYEQYF. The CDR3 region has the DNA TGTGCCAGCAGTCCCCGGGGCCGGACCTACGAGCAGTACTTC.

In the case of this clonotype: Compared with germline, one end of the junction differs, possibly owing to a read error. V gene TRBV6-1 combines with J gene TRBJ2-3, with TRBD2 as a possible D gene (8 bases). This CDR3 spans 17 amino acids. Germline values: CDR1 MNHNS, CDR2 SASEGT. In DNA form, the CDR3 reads TGCGCCAGCAGTCCAGGGGGTGGGGGACTAGGATCAGATACGCAGTATTTT. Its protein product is CASSPGGGGLGSDTQYF.

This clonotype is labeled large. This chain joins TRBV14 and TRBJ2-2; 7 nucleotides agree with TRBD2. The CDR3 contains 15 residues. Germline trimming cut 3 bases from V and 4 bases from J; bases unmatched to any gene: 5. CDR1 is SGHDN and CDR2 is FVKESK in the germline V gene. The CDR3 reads CASSQAAGATGELFF. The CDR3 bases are TGTGCCAGCAGCCAGGCGGCGGGAGCCACCGGGGAGCTGTTTTTT.

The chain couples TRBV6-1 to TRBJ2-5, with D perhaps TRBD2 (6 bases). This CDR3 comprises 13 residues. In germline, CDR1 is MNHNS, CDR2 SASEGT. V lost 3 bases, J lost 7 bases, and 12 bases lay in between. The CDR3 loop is CASSDRGSVTQYF. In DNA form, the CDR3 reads TGTGCCAGCAGTGACCGGGGGTCGGTGACCCAGTACTTC.

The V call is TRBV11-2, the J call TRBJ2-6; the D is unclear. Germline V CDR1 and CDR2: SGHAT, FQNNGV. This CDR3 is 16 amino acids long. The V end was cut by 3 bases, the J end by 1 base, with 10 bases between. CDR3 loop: CASSLTDTSGANVLTF. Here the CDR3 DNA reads TGTGCCAGCAGCTTGACTGATACGTCTGGGGCCAACGTCCTGACTTTC.

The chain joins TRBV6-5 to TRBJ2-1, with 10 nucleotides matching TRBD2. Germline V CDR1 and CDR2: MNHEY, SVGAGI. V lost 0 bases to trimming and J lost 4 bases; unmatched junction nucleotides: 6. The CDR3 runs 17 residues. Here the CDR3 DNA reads TGTGCCAGCAGTTACTCATCCCTAGCGGGAGTTTACAATGAGCAGTTCTTC. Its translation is CASSYSSLAGVYNEQFF.

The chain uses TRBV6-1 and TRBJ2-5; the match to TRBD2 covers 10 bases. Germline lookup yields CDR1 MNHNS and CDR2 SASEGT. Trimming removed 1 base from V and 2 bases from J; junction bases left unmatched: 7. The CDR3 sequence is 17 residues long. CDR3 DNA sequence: TGTGCCAGCAGTGAAGGGCGACTAGCGGGTGCTCAAGAGACCCAGTACTTC. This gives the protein CASSEGRLAGAQETQYF.

This CDR3 is CASSLYGSNYRELFF. In nucleotides, the CDR3 is TGCGCCAGCAGCTTGTACGGGTCAAACTACAGGGAGCTGTTTTTT. The chain employs TRBV5-1 and TRBJ2-2, with D hard to call. Trimming stripped 1 base from V and 9 bases from J, with 16 bases between. CDR1 and CDR2 (germline): SGHRS, YFSETQ. This CDR3 comprises 15 residues.

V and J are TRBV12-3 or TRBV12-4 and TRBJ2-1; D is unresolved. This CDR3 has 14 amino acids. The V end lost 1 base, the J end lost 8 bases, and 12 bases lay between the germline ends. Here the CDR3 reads CASSLGSKGDEQFF. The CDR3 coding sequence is TGTGCCAGCAGTTTAGGGTCTAAAGGCGATGAGCAGTTCTTC.